These 15 T cell receptor beta chains share one sample of origin, sequenced in a study of T cell responses to AZD1222 COVID-19 vaccine. Only in-frame clones appear in the TCRdb table, and some are missing; sequencing was by immunoSEQ multiplex PCR. This sample yields 150,000 or so clones, of which roughly 90% are seen a single time; 2.5% to 3.5% belongs to the top ten. The source was peripheral blood, collected on day 0 of AZD1222 vaccination. These receptors came from an adult in good health.

This clone appeared once. V gene TRBV28 combines with J gene TRBJ2-6; weak D call: TRBD2 (6 bases). The ends were cut back, 3 bases at V and 0 bases at J, with 6 bases in the middle. The V gene's germline CDR1 is MDHEN and CDR2 SYDVKM. The length of the CDR3 is 15 residues. CDR3 nucleotide sequence: TGTGCCAGCAGTTTCGGGAGCTCTGGGGCCAACGTCCTGACTTTC. Protein: CASSFGSSGANVLTF.

J is TRBJ2-1 and V is TRBV7-9; 10 nucleotides match TRBD2. The trim removed 10 bases at V and 10 bases at J, leaving 16 bases unmatched. The CDR3 length is 15 residues. From germline, CDR1 is SEHNR and CDR2 FQNEAQ (reference sequence). As DNA, the CDR3 is TGTGCCACCCCCTTTGGGCTAGCGGGAGTCTCCGAGCAGTTCTTC. It is translated as CATPFGLAGVSEQFF.

Written as DNA, the CDR3 is TGTGCCAGCAGCCCCTCGAGGTCCTATAATTCACCCCTCCACTTT. Its translation: CASSPSRSYNSPLHF. This chain connects TRBV3-1 (or the pseudogene TRBV3-2) to TRBJ1-6; D unclear. This CDR3 is 15 amino acids long. The germline gives CDR1 LGHDT, CDR2 YNNKEL (reference sequence). Trimming left V 4 bases short and J 1 base short, with 8 bases between.

The chain combines TRBV7-2 with TRBJ1-1, with 8 bases identical to TRBD1. Germline-derived CDR1 and CDR2 are SGHTA and FQGNSA. The CDR3 contains 17 residues. The V and J ends lost 5 bases and 3 bases, in that order; junction bases with no gene match: 14. This CDR3 is CASSRGLGQGGYTEAFF. CDR3 DNA sequence: TGTGCCAGCAGCCGGGGGCTAGGACAGGGAGGGTACACTGAAGCTTTCTTT.

V usage is TRBV28 and J usage is TRBJ2-7; 8 bases fit TRBD2. Germline V gene lookup returns CDR1 MDHEN and CDR2 SYDVKM. This CDR3 is 14 amino acids long. The J segment lost 2 bases and the V segment lost 1 base, leaving 1 base of the junction unmatched. The chain's CDR3 is CASSLSSGPYEQYF. The CDR3 DNA is TGTGCCAGCAGTTTATCTAGCGGGCCCTACGAGCAGTACTTC.

This chain joins TRBV2 and TRBJ1-1; D gene ambiguous. V gave up 7 bases and J gave up 2 bases, with 11 bases separating them. The length of the CDR3 is 13 residues. Germline V lookup: CDR1 SNHLY, CDR2 FYNNEI. CDR3 DNA sequence: TGTGCCAGCATCACAGTAGCCAACACTGAAGCTTTCTTT. Encoded protein: CASITVANTEAFF.

This clone occurred a few times. V gene TRBV19 combines with J gene TRBJ2-3, with 9 bases fitting TRBD1. The CDR3 runs to 14 residues. V was clipped by 5 bases and J by 6 bases; unmatched bases: 6. Germline-derived CDR1 and CDR2 are LNHDA and SQIVND (reference sequence). The CDR3 DNA sequence: TGTGCCAGTAGTTTCCGGACAGGGGCGGATACGCAGTATTTT. Protein product: CASSFRTGADTQYF.

This clone was counted only a few times. The chain recombines TRBV4-3 with TRBJ2-1; D may be TRBD1 or TRBD2 (5 bases each). The CDR3 contains 16 residues. CDR1 and CDR2 from the germline V gene are LGHNA and YSLEER. Trimming left V 4 bases short and J 3 bases short, with 16 bases between. For the CDR3, the DNA is TGCGCCAGCAGCCCACTTACAGGAGGTTACTACAATGAGCAGTTCTTC. This sequence encodes CASSPLTGGYYNEQFF.

V usage is TRBV16 and J usage is TRBJ1-1; D remains ambiguous. The germline V gene has CDR1 KGHSY and CDR2 FQNENV. Trimming stripped 4 bases from V and 4 bases from J, with 16 bases between. This CDR3 has 15 amino acids. The CDR3 DNA reads TGTGCCAGCAGCCCCGCGGGTGGGCCCCGCACTGAAGCTTTCTTT. Protein sequence: CASSPAGGPRTEAFF. The full variable domain, with the rest looked up from reference TRBV16 and TRBJ1-1, is GEEVAQTPKHLVRGEGQKAKLYCAPIKGHSYVFWYQQVLKNEFKFLISFQNENVFDETGMPKERFSAKCLPNSPCSLEIQATKLEDSAVYFCASSPAGGPRTEAFFGQGTRLTVV.

The chain links TRBV5-1 to TRBJ1-3, with 7 nucleotides matching TRBD1. V lost 4 bases and J lost 0; bases outside the gene matches: 7. The CDR3 totals 16 residues. The germline CDR1 and CDR2 sequences are SGHRS and YFSETQ. The CDR3 region has the DNA TGCGCCAGCAGCCCCTGGACAGGAGCCTCTGGAAACACCATATATTTT. Its protein product is CASSPWTGASGNTIYF.

As to this clone: A read error may be the cause here, since a much bigger clone is one base away. The chain is built from TRBV28 and TRBJ1-1; the match to TRBD1 covers 7 bases. V gave up 2 bases and J gave up 12 bases; unmatched junction bases: 9. CDR3 length: 13 residues. Germline CDR1 reads MDHEN; CDR2 reads SYDVKM. The CDR3 spells CASSLGNRGETFF. The DNA for the CDR3 is TGTGCCAGCAGTTTAGGCAACAGGGGCGAAACTTTCTTT.

The chain carries TRBV5-1 and TRBJ2-1, with D tentatively TRBD2 (6 bases). Trimming took 0 bases from V and 0 from J, leaving 10 bases between them. This CDR3 spans 16 amino acids. Per the germline V gene, CDR1 is SGHRS and CDR2 is YFSETQ. The CDR3 DNA sequence: TGCGCCAGCAGCTTGGCGGGAGCGAGCTCCTACAATGAGCAGTTCTTC. Encoded protein: CASSLAGASSYNEQFF.

This clone was observed once. The CDR3 spells CASSYRDSPFSGNTIYF. CDR3 nucleotide sequence: TGTGCCAGCAGTTACCGGGACAGCCCCTTCTCTGGAAACACCATATATTTT. The genes are TRBV6-2 or TRBV6-3 and TRBJ1-3, with 7 nucleotides matching TRBD1. Germline values: CDR1 MNHEY, CDR2 SVGEGT. This CDR3 comprises 17 residues. The trim removed 2 bases at V and 0 bases at J, leaving 7 bases unmatched.

The chain recombines TRBV12-5 with TRBJ2-1; no definite D call. Per the germline V gene, CDR1 is LGHNT and CDR2 is FRNRAP. V was shortened by 4 bases and J by 9 bases, with 10 bases between the two germline ends. CDR3 size: 12 residues. The CDR3 DNA reads as TGTGCTAGTGGTTATAACCGGGCTGAGCAGTTCTTC. Amino acid sequence: CASGYNRAEQFF.

The genes are TRBV24-1 and TRBJ1-1; 8 bases are shared with TRBD1. Germline-derived CDR1 and CDR2 are KGHDR and SFDVKD. The CDR3 is made up of 15 amino acids. V was clipped by 3 bases and J by 1 base; unmatched bases: 3. CDR3 residues: CATSDRTGGNTEAFF. CDR3 nucleotides: TGTGCCACCAGTGATCGAACAGGGGGGAACACTGAAGCTTTCTTT.